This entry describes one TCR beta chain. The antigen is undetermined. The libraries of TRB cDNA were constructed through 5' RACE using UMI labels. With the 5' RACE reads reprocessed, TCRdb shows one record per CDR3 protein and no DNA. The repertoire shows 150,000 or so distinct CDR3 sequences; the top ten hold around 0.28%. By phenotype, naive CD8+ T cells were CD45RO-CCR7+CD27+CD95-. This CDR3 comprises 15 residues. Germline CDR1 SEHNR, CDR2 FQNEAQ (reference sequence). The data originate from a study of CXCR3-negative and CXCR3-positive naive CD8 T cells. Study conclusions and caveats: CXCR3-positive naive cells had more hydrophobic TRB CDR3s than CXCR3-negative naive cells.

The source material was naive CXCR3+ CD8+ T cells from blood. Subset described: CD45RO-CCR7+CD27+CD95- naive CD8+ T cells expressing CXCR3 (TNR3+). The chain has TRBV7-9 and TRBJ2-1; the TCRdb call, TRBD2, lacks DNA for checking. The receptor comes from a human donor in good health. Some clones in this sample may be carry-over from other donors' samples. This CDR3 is CASSAGGGSYNEQFF. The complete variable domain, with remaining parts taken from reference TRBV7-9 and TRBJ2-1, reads DTGVSQNPRHKITKRGQNVTFRCDPISEHNRLYWYRQTLGQGPEFLTYFQNEAQLEKSRLLSDRFSAERPKGSFSTLEIQRTEQGDSAMYLCASSAGGGSYNEQFFGPGTRLTVL.